What follows describes a single T cell receptor (beta chain). Its antigen is undetermined. This entry is derived from a study of glioma-infiltrating T cells. Notes on the study in general: Shared blood CDR3 signature motifs marked patients with low tissue-blood divergence.

Using RNA template, CDR3s of TCR alpha and beta were amplified with iRepertoire arm-PCR. TCRdb re-derived calls from the multiplex PCR reads in MiXCR, one entry per CDR3 protein. The sample consists of about 380,000 distinct CDR3 sequences, less than 50% of them appearing once. There are 17 residues in the CDR3. CDR1 KGHDR and CDR2 SFDVKD come from the germline V gene. Trimming pared 5 bases from V and 8 bases from J, leaving 23 bases between. Sequenced material: glioma tissue, nonneoplastic brain tissue, or PBMCs (not recorded which). The chain carries TRBV24-1 and TRBJ2-2, with D perhaps matching TRBD1 (6 bases). The TCR originated in a human donor with low-grade glioma or glioblastoma, undergoing nonglioma brain surgery, or in good health (not recorded which). In DNA form, the CDR3 reads TGTGCCACCAGTGCAGTCGCGGTGCCAGGGGAGAGAGGGGAGCTGTTTTTT. It translates to CATSAVAVPGERGELFF.